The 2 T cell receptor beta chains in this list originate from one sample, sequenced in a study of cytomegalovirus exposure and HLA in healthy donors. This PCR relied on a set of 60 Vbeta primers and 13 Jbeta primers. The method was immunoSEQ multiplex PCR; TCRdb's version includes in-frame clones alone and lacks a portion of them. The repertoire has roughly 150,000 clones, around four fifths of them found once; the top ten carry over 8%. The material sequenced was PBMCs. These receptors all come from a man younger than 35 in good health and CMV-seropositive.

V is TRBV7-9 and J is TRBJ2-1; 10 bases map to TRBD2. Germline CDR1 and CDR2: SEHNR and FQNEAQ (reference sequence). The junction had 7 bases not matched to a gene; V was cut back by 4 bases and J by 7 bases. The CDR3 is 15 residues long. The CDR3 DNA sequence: TGTGCCAGCAGCTCCCGGACTAGCGGTAAAAATGAGCAGTTCTTC. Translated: CASSSRTSGKNEQFF.

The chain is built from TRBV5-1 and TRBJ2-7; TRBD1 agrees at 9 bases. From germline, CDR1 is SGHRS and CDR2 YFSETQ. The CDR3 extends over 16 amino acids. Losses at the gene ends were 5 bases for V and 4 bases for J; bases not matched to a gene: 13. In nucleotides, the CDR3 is TGCGCCAGCAGTTCGGGACAGGGTAGGGTCGTGTACGAGCAGTACTTC. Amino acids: CASSSGQGRVVYEQYF.